These 24 T cell receptor beta chains were sequenced from one sample in a study of regulatory T cells in long-lasting Graves disease. Arm-PCR of CDR3 regions with iRepertoire HTBI primers generated TCR beta libraries. TCRdb re-derived calls from the multiplex PCR reads in MiXCR, one entry per CDR3 protein. The sample lists approximately 360,000 distinct CDR3 sequences, roughly 24% occurring once. Time point denoted: persistent/refractory GD, antithyroid drugs over 5 years with positive TRAb. PBMCs were the source of the RNA used for TCR sequencing. This specimen was peripheral blood mononuclear cells (PBMCs), taken when the disease was refractory, from a patient treated with antithyroid drugs. These receptors were taken from a woman aged 40 to 50 with Graves disease.

This clonotype has a count of ten or more. The chain recombines TRBV24-1 with TRBJ2-3; possible D gene TRBD1, 5 bases. Germline values: CDR1 KGHDR, CDR2 SFDVKD. The CDR3 spans 16 residues. Trimming pared 4 bases from V and 5 bases from J, leaving 18 bases between. The CDR3 region is CATSDPTPGLIDTQYF. DNA of the CDR3: TGTGCCACCAGTGACCCAACCCCAGGGTTGATAGATACGCAGTATTTT.

This chain joins TRBV5-5 and TRBJ2-7; TRBD2 agrees at 7 bases. Germline assignment: CDR1 SGHKS and CDR2 YYEKEE (reference sequence). The CDR3 totals 18 residues. The trim removed 0 bases at V and 2 bases at J, leaving 14 bases unmatched. CDR3 sequence reads: CASSLEVASGASPYEQYF. The CDR3 DNA reads as TGTGCCAGCAGCTTGGAGGTCGCTAGCGGAGCCAGCCCCTACGAGCAGTACTTC.

A remark on this clonotype: Given a much more abundant clone one base away, this may be a read error. The chain is built from TRBV2 and TRBJ1-1, with D unclear. The germline V gene has CDR1 SNHLY and CDR2 FYNNEI. The CDR3 is 13 amino acids. CDR3 in DNA: TGTGCCAGCAGTGAAACACAGAGACTTGAAGCTCTCTTT. It encodes CASSETQRLEALF.

V gene TRBV30 combines with J gene TRBJ2-7; D is tentatively TRBD1 or TRBD2 (7 bases each). Germline CDR1 and CDR2: GTSNPN and SVGIG (reference sequence). Trimming took off 0 bases at V and 2 bases at J, with 11 bases between the two ends. The CDR3 has 14 residues. CDR3: CAWSVGGGPYEQYF. DNA of the CDR3: TGTGCCTGGAGTGTGGGAGGGGGCCCCTACGAGCAGTACTTC.

This sequence joins TRBV6-1 and TRBJ1-6; TRBD1 is a possible D gene (6 bases). Germline CDR1 is MNHNS and CDR2 is SASEGT. The CDR3 runs to 17 residues. V gave up 3 bases and J gave up 6 bases, with 18 bases separating them. The CDR3: CASSDLRGARANSPLHF. DNA for the CDR3: TGTGCCAGCAGTGATCTGAGGGGGGCTCGCGCTAATTCACCCCTCCACTTT.

This clonotype was counted many times. The chain employs TRBV12-3 or TRBV12-4 and TRBJ1-1; D possibly corresponds to TRBD1 (5 bases). The CDR3 loop spans 14 amino acids. The V and J ends lost 0 bases and 6 bases respectively, with 11 bases between them. CDR3 nucleotide sequence: TGTGCCAGCAGTTTAGCAGCCAGGGCCCCTGAAGCTTTCTTT. Translated: CASSLAARAPEAFF.

This clonotype has just a few counts. The chain is built from TRBV20-1 and TRBJ1-5; no reliable D call. CDR1 is DFQATT, CDR2 SNEGSKA, per germline (reference sequence). The V and J ends lost 3 bases and 7 bases respectively, with 13 bases between them. CDR3 size: 13 residues. CDR3 in amino acids: CSASLLRNQPQHF. CDR3 nucleotide sequence: TGCAGTGCTAGTCTTTTACGAAACCAGCCCCAGCATTTT.

As for this clonotype: The CDR3 does not end in the conserved phenylalanine or tryptophan, so this is likely a read error. The rearrangement joins TRBV5-5 to TRBJ2-5, with a possible D match to TRBD1 (5 bases). Germline assignment: CDR1 SGHKS and CDR2 YYEKEE (reference sequence). The CDR3 contains 13 residues. V lost 3 bases and J 2 bases, leaving 8 bases between the germline ends. The CDR3 region has the DNA TGTGCCAGCAGCTCCAGACAGCAAGAGACCCAGTACCTC. Translated: CASSSRQQETQYL.

The chain couples TRBV6-1 to TRBJ2-7; D call uncertain. Deletions cut 0 bases from V and 9 bases from J, with 9 bases between. This CDR3 spans 12 amino acids. Germline-derived CDR1 and CDR2 are MNHNS and SASEGT. CDR3 region: CASSEAHPGQYF. CDR3 bases: TGTGCCAGCAGTGAAGCCCACCCGGGGCAGTACTTC.

This chain connects TRBV4-1 to TRBJ2-7; D is unresolved. Per germline, CDR1 MGHRA and CDR2 YSYEKL. This CDR3 has 15 amino acids. Trimming cost V 1 base and J 2 bases, with 12 bases left between them. In DNA form, the CDR3 reads TGCGCCAGCAGCCAAGCCTCCGGCTCGGCCTACGAGCAGTACTTC. It specifies CASSQASGSAYEQYF.

This clonotype was detected many times. This chain joins TRBV12-3 or TRBV12-4 and TRBJ2-5; possible D gene TRBD2, 5 bases. The CDR3 loop spans 15 amino acids. Trimming left V 1 base short and J 2 bases short, with 11 bases between. This CDR3 reads CASSLGGVGQETQYF. Here the CDR3 DNA reads TGTGCCAGCAGTTTAGGGGGAGTGGGACAAGAGACCCAGTACTTC.

Details on this clonotype: This sequence is one base from a far larger clone and is likely a read error. Here the CDR3 reads CASSPWKGSYEQYF. CDR3 in DNA: TGTGCCAGCAGCCCTTGGAAGGGTTCCTACGAGCAGTACTTC. V gene TRBV6-1 combines with J gene TRBJ2-7, with no clear D. The CDR3 covers 14 residues. Germline CDR1 reads MNHNS; CDR2 reads SASEGT. V lost 6 bases and J 1 base, leaving 13 bases between the germline ends.

This clonotype was counted many times. The V gene is TRBV28, the J gene TRBJ2-7, with 12 bases aligning to TRBD2. With V trimmed by 5 bases and J by 5 bases, 7 bases remained unmatched. CDR1 and CDR2 (germline): MDHEN, SYDVKM. CDR3 size: 15 residues. The CDR3 is CASSTRLAGDNEQYF. The DNA of the CDR3 is TGTGCCAGCAGTACCCGACTAGCGGGAGACAACGAGCAGTACTTC. The variable domain in full, with the rest retrieved from reference TRBV28 and TRBJ2-7, is DVKVTQSSRYLVKRTGEKVFLECVQDMDHENMFWYRQDPGLGLRLIYFSYDVKMKEKGDIPEGYSVSREKKERFSLILESASTNQTSMYLCASSTRLAGDNEQYFGPGTRLTVT.

This clonotype was detected ten times or more. The chain carries TRBV7-9 and TRBJ1-5; 8 bases align to TRBD1. After removal of 5 bases from V and 1 base from J, the junction contained 7 bases not matched to a gene. Germline CDR1 is SEHNR and CDR2 is FQNEAQ (reference sequence). The CDR3 sequence is 16 residues long. The CDR3 region has the DNA TGTGCCAGCAGCCATAATACAGGGGGAAGCAATCAGCCCCAGCATTTT. This gives the protein CASSHNTGGSNQPQHF. Complete variable domain (other parts from reference TRBV7-9 and TRBJ1-5): DTGVSQNPRHKITKRGQNVTFRCDPISEHNRLYWYRQTLGQGPEFLTYFQNEAQLEKSRLLSDRFSAERPKGSFSTLEIQRTEQGDSAMYLCASSHNTGGSNQPQHFGDGTRLSIL.

Notes on this clonotype: One base away lies a much larger clone, so this may be a sequencing read error. This rearrangement joins TRBV27 to TRBJ1-4; D is undetermined. The CDR3 has 14 amino acids. V was cut by 5 bases and J by 4 bases, with 11 bases left in between. Germline V gene sequence: CDR1 MNHEY, CDR2 SMNVEV (reference sequence). The CDR3 here is CASSPRRYNEKLFF. The CDR3 nucleotides are TGTGCCAGCAGTCCGAGGCGATATAATGAAAAACTGTTTTTT.

Details on this clonotype: A much more abundant neighbour one base away suggests this may be a read error. The chain couples TRBV6-9 to TRBJ2-5, with 7 bases that match TRBD2. Germline V gives CDR1 MNHGY, CDR2 SVAAGI. V trimming: 3 bases; J trimming: 5 bases; junction bases outside the gene matches: 12. The CDR3 extends over 16 amino acids. This CDR3 is CASSYGASGVGETQYF. In DNA, the CDR3 is TGTGCCAGCAGTTACGGGGCTAGCGGAGTGGGGGAGACCCAGTACTTC.

Regarding this clonotype: A clone one base away is much larger, so this may be a read error. This chain links TRBV7-8 with TRBJ1-6, with no clear D. The CDR3 is 13 residues long. Trimming stripped 7 bases from V and 6 bases from J, with 10 bases between. Germline values: CDR1 SGHVS, CDR2 FQNEAQ. The CDR3 is CASNFNLNSPLHF. CDR3 bases: TGTGCCAGCAACTTTAACCTTAATTCACCCCTCCACTTT.

As concerns this clonotype: This may arise from a read error, as a much more abundant clone is one base away. V and J are TRBV7-9 and TRBJ2-5; 14 bases agree with TRBD2. Unmatched junction bases numbered 9, after V lost 5 bases and J lost 4 bases. Germline V lookup: CDR1 SEHNR, CDR2 FQNEAQ (reference sequence). CDR3 length equals 17 residues. CDR3 bases: TGTGCCAGCAGCCCTGGGACTAGCGGGAGTCGGGCAGAGACCCAGTACTTC. This codes for CASSPGTSGSRAETQYF.

This clonotype has a handful of counts. This rearrangement joins TRBV2 to TRBJ1-1, with TRBD1 matching 8 bases. With 8 bases clipped from V and 5 bases from J, the junction kept 10 bases outside the gene matches. The CDR3 sequence is 14 residues long. Per germline, CDR1 SNHLY and CDR2 FYNNEI. CDR3 protein: CASGDDRGMTEAFF. CDR3 DNA: TGTGCCAGCGGCGATGACAGGGGAATGACTGAAGCTTTCTTT.

This clonotype was counted a few times. The chain has TRBV14 and TRBJ2-5, with D unresolved. The germline CDR1 and CDR2 sequences are SGHDN and FVKESK. The V end lost 4 bases, the J end lost 2 bases, and 14 bases lay between the germline ends. This CDR3 contains 15 residues. The CDR3 loop reads CASSRAFGRQETQYF. In DNA form, the CDR3 reads TGTGCCAGCAGCCGAGCCTTCGGTCGTCAAGAGACCCAGTACTTC.

The chain uses TRBV18 and TRBJ1-2; D perhaps matches TRBD1 (5 bases). CDR1 is KGHSH and CDR2 is LQKENI in the germline V gene. V was trimmed by 6 bases and J by 6 bases, leaving 17 bases between them. This CDR3 contains 14 residues. CDR3 amino acids: CASSTESGVDGYTF. Written as DNA, the CDR3 is TGTGCCAGCTCGACCGAATCGGGGGTAGATGGCTACACCTTC.

This clonotype was seen a few times. J is TRBJ1-4 and V is TRBV18; possibly TRBD1 for D (6 bases). The V end lost 3 bases, the J end lost 5 bases, and 13 bases lay between the germline ends. The CDR3 loop spans 15 amino acids. The germline V gene encodes CDR1 KGHSH and CDR2 LQKENI. The CDR3 sequence: CASSPRQGPNEKLFF. The CDR3 nucleotides read TGTGCCAGCTCACCGAGGCAGGGGCCGAATGAAAAACTGTTTTTT.

J is TRBJ2-7 and V is TRBV3-1; D gene unclear. V lost 4 bases and J 3 bases, leaving 7 bases between the germline ends. The CDR3 sequence is 12 residues long. Germline-derived CDR1 and CDR2 are LGHDT and YNNKEL (reference sequence). For the CDR3, the DNA is TGTGCCAGCAGCCGAACATTCTACGAGCAGTACTTC. It specifies CASSRTFYEQYF.

In DNA, the CDR3 is TGTGCCATCAGTGACAACACTGAAGCTTTCTTT. Translation: CAISDNTEAFF. The chain uses TRBV10-3 and TRBJ1-1; D is undetermined. Trimming shortened V by 3 bases and J by 2 bases, and 1 base separated the two germline ends. The CDR3 totals 11 residues. The germline V gene has CDR1 ENHRY and CDR2 SYGVKD.